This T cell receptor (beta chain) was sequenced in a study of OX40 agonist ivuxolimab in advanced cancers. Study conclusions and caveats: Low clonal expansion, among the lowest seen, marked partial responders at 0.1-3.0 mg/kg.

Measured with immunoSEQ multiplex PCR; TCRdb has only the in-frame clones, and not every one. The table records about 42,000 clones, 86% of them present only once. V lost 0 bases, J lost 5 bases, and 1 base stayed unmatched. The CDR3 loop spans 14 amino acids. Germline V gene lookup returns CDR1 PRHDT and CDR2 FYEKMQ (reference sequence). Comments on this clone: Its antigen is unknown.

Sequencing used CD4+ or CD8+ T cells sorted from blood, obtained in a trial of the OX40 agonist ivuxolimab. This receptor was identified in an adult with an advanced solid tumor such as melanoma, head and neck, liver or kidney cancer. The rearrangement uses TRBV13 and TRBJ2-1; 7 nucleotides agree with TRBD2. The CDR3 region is CASSLGLADNEQFF. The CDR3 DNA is TGTGCCAGCAGCTTAGGTCTAGCGGACAATGAGCAGTTCTTC.